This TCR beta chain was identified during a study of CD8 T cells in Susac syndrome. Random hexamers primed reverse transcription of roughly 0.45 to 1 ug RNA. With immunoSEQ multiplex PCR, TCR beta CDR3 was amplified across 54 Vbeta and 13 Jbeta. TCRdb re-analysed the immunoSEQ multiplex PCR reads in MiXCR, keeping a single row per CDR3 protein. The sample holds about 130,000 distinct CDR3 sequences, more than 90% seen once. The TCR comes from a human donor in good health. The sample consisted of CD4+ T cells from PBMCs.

The CDR3 is CASSQDLSQPQHF. The DNA for the CDR3 is TGTGCCAGCAGCCAAGATCTGAGTCAGCCCCAGCATTTT. This chain links TRBV3-1 with TRBJ1-5; D is ambiguous. V lost 0 bases and J lost 6, with 6 bases in between. The CDR3 covers 13 residues. Germline lookup yields CDR1 LGHDT and CDR2 YNNKEL (reference sequence). Full variable domain (rest looked up from reference TRBV3-1 and TRBJ1-5): DTAVSQTPKYLVTQMGNDKSIKCEQNLGHDTMYWYKQDSKKFLKIMFSYNNKELIINETVPNRFSPKSPDKAHLNLHINSLELGDSAVYFCASSQDLSQPQHFGDGTRLSIL.